This is a list of T cell receptor beta chains from one sample in a study of untreated major depressive disorder. Clones were sequenced by immunoSEQ multiplex PCR, and TCRdb holds only the in-frame ones, with some missing. The data hold around 13,000 clones, with approximately 90% observed a single time. Sequencing was performed on CD4+ T cells from PBMCs. These receptor sequences come from a woman aged 30 to 39 with major depressive disorder. The CDR3 runs from the conserved cysteine through the conserved F or W. D genes are given only for firm matches. Clone size is given for some rows only: seen once, a few or many times, or a class if the clone is expanded.

cdr3_aa	cdr3_nt	v_call	j_call	d_call	clone_size
CAYSDNTGELFF	TGTGCCTATTCAGATAACACCGGGGAGCTGTTTTTT	TRBV30	TRBJ2-2	NA	NA
CASSPRTSGSQETQYF	TGTGCCAGCAGCCCGAGGACTAGCGGGAGCCAAGAGACCCAGTACTTC	TRBV7-8	TRBJ2-5	TRBD2	NA
CASSIPRSTDTQYF	TGTGCCAGTAGTATCCCCAGGAGCACAGATACGCAGTATTTT	TRBV19	TRBJ2-3	NA	NA
CASKRMLGLPSSTDTQYF	TGTGCCAGCAAACGGATGTTGGGACTACCTAGTAGCACAGATACGCAGTATTTT	TRBV2	TRBJ2-3	TRBD2	once
CSAGQDLNTEAFF	TGCAGCGCAGGACAGGATTTGAACACTGAAGCTTTCTTT	TRBV29-1	TRBJ1-1	TRBD1	NA
CASSAQGAGTEAFF	TGTGCCAGCAGTGCTCAGGGGGCCGGGACTGAAGCTTTCTTT	TRBV6-4	TRBJ1-1	TRBD1	NA
CASVKLAGVGANVLTF	TGTGCCAGCGTAAAACTAGCGGGAGTTGGGGCCAACGTCCTGACTTTC	TRBV27	TRBJ2-6	TRBD2	once
CASSFVFTEAFF	TGTGCCAGCAGCTTTGTTTTCACTGAAGCTTTCTTT	TRBV11-2	TRBJ1-1	NA	once
CASSELFGGGTATDTQYF	TGTGCCAGCAGTGAACTCTTCGGTGGTGGGACGGCCACAGATACGCAGTATTTT	TRBV6-1	TRBJ2-3	NA	NA
CASSTLGGATDTQYF	TGTGCCAGCAGTACCTTAGGGGGGGCCACAGATACGCAGTATTTT	TRBV6-5	TRBJ2-3	NA	NA
CASSIEQSSYNEQFF	TGTGCCAGCAGTATCGAGCAGAGCTCCTACAATGAGCAGTTCTTC	TRBV2	TRBJ2-1	NA	NA
CASSFRGNEKLFF	TGTGCCAGCAGCTTTAGGGGGAATGAAAAACTGTTTTTT	TRBV5-6	TRBJ1-4	NA	once
CASRPTTDTNTEAFF	TGTGCCAGCAGGCCGACGACCGACACTAACACTGAAGCTTTCTTT	TRBV5-4	TRBJ1-1	NA	NA
CASSLGLQGPEETQYF	TGTGCCAGCAGCTTAGGTCTACAGGGTCCTGAGGAGACCCAGTACTTC	TRBV11-2	TRBJ2-5	NA	NA
CASSSENGELFF	TGCGCCAGCAGCTCCGAGAACGGGGAGCTGTTTTTT	TRBV5-1	TRBJ2-2	NA	NA
CASSDPSGGRGGYTF	TGCGCCAGCAGTGATCCCTCAGGGGGCCGCGGTGGCTACACCTTC	TRBV10-2	TRBJ1-2	TRBD1	NA
CASSLDSFGYGYTF	TGTGCCAGCAGTTTGGACAGCTTCGGCTATGGCTACACCTTC	TRBV2	TRBJ1-2	NA	NA
CASSKGQGINYGYTF	TGTGCCAGCAGTAAGGGACAGGGAATAAACTATGGCTACACCTTC	TRBV6-1	TRBJ1-2	TRBD1	once
CAWTTRGEQYF	TGTGCCTGGACGACCCGAGGCGAGCAGTACTTC	TRBV30	TRBJ2-7	NA	NA
CASSLGTVRSGELFF	TGTGCCAGCAGCCTAGGGACAGTACGAAGCGGGGAGCTGTTTTTT	TRBV11-2	TRBJ2-2	TRBD1	NA
CASGSPVRGADGYTF	TGTGCCAGCGGATCACCGGTCCGGGGGGCGGACGGCTACACCTTC	TRBV28	TRBJ1-2	NA	once